What follows are 32 T cell receptor beta chains derived from one specimen sequenced in a study of T cell responses to AZD1222 COVID-19 vaccine. The table came from immunoSEQ multiplex PCR; TCRdb's copy has only in-frame clones and leaves some out. The sample has about 110,000 clones; 75% to 95% are singletons. Specimen: peripheral blood, collected 28 days after the second AZD1222 dose. The origin of the receptors is an adult who received the AZD1222 COVID-19 vaccine.

The CDR3 DNA is TGCGCCAGCAGCCAAGTGCCCACTAGCGGGAACTACGAGCAGTACTTC. Translated: CASSQVPTSGNYEQYF. The chain links TRBV4-3 to TRBJ2-7, with 10 positions matching TRBD2. CDR1 and CDR2 (germline): LGHNA, YSLEER. The CDR3 consists of 16 residues. Germline trimming cut 1 base from V and 3 bases from J; bases unmatched to any gene: 6.

This clone has only a few counts. V is TRBV4-2 and J is TRBJ1-2; TRBD1 aligns across 10 bases. CDR3 size: 14 residues. The germline V gene encodes CDR1 LGHNA and CDR2 YNFKEQ. V dropped 3 bases and J dropped 8; count of bases not matched to a gene: 6. CDR3 sequence: CASSQGGQGRGYTF. The DNA for the CDR3 is TGTGCCAGCAGCCAGGGGGGACAGGGGAGAGGCTACACCTTC.

This clone occurred once. V is TRBV4-2 and J is TRBJ1-4; TRBD1 aligns across 8 bases. V lost 2 bases and J lost 1; bases outside the gene matches: 9. CDR1 LGHNA and CDR2 YNFKEQ come from the germline V gene. The CDR3 length is 18 residues. The CDR3 DNA is TGTGCCAGCAGCCAATCCGGCAGGGGGCCGGAAACTAATGAAAAACTGTTTTTT. Encoded protein: CASSQSGRGPETNEKLFF.

The rearrangement uses TRBV5-4 and TRBJ2-3, with 11 nucleotides matching TRBD2. Germline V lookup: CDR1 SGHNT, CDR2 YYREEE (reference sequence). The V and J ends lost 0 bases and 3 bases, in that order; junction bases with no gene match: 9. CDR3 length equals 18 residues. CDR3 nucleotides: TGTGCCAGCAGCTTGGCGACGGGGAGGACTAGCGGGACAGATACGCAGTATTTT. Protein product: CASSLATGRTSGTDTQYF.

This clone was observed once. V gene TRBV13 combines with J gene TRBJ2-7; TRBD2 matches 8 bases. V lost 5 bases to trimming and J lost 0 bases; unmatched junction nucleotides: 9. The CDR3 spans 16 residues. Germline V lookup: CDR1 PRHDT, CDR2 FYEKMQ (reference sequence). CDR3 nucleotides: TGTGCCAGCAGCCCGGGGAGGACTAGCAACTCCTACGAGCAGTACTTC. It translates to CASSPGRTSNSYEQYF. Based on the CDR3 plus reference TRBV13 and TRBJ2-7, the full variable domain is AAGVIQSPRHLIKEKRETATLKCYPIPRHDTVYWYQQGPGQDPQFLISFYEKMQSDKGSIPDRFSAQQFSDYHSELNMSSLELGDSALYFCASSPGRTSNSYEQYFGPGTRLTVT.

The CDR3 region is CATSREYSNQPQHF. The CDR3 region has the DNA TGTGCCACCAGCAGAGAGTATAGCAATCAGCCCCAGCATTTT. The chain couples TRBV15 to TRBJ1-5; the D is unclear. V lost 0 bases, J lost 0 bases, and 3 bases lay in between. Germline V gene lookup returns CDR1 LNHNV and CDR2 YYDKDF (reference sequence). This CDR3 spans 14 amino acids. The entire variable domain, with the rest obtained from reference TRBV15 and TRBJ1-5, is as follows: DAMVIQNPRYQVTQFGKPVTLSCSQTLNHNVMYWYQQKSSQAPKLLFHYYDKDFNNEADTPDNFQSRRPNTSFCFLDIRSPGLGDTAMYLCATSREYSNQPQHFGDGTRLSIL.

This chain links TRBV6-5 with TRBJ1-4; the D is unclear. Germline CDR1 is MNHEY and CDR2 is SVGAGI. Between the trimmed V and J ends, which lost 7 bases and 5 bases, there was a span of 11 bases. CDR3 length equals 13 residues. CDR3 region: CASNPLENEKLFF. CDR3 nucleotide sequence: TGTGCCAGCAATCCATTAGAGAATGAAAAACTGTTTTTT.

V usage is TRBV11-2 and J usage is TRBJ2-5, with D perhaps matching TRBD1 (6 bases). Trimming took 8 bases from V and 0 from J, leaving 19 bases between them. The CDR3 spans 16 residues. Per the germline V gene, CDR1 is SGHAT and CDR2 is FQNNGV. This CDR3 reads CASLPTQGTYQETQYF. CDR3 nucleotide sequence: TGTGCCAGCCTCCCAACCCAGGGGACGTACCAAGAGACCCAGTACTTC.

The chain employs TRBV5-5 and TRBJ1-2; 8 bases agree with TRBD1. This CDR3 region has 13 residues. J was trimmed by 8 bases and V by 0 bases; bases with no gene match: 3. Looked up from germline, CDR1 is SGHKS and CDR2 is YYEKEE (reference sequence). The CDR3, as DNA: TGTGCCAGCAGCTTGGGACAGGGGATCGGCTACACCTTC. Its translation: CASSLGQGIGYTF. Using reference TRBV5-5 and TRBJ1-2 for the parts outside the CDR3, the full variable domain is DAGVTQSPTHLIKTRGQQVTLRCSPISGHKSVSWYQQVLGQGPQFIFQYYEKEERGRGNFPDRFSARQFPNYSSELNVNALLLGDSALYLCASSLGQGIGYTFGSGTRLTVV.

The chain has TRBV3-1 (or the pseudogene TRBV3-2) and TRBJ2-1; 9 nucleotides match TRBD1. Trimming at V came to 2 bases and at J to 7 bases, leaving 24 bases not matched to a gene. The CDR3 covers 21 residues. Germline CDR1 and CDR2: LGHDT and YNNKEL (reference sequence). The CDR3 sequence: CASSQLRLGGAGTGRSNEQFF. In DNA, the CDR3 is TGTGCCAGCAGCCAATTAAGACTTGGGGGCGCCGGGACAGGGAGATCAAATGAGCAGTTCTTC.

J is TRBJ2-7 and V is TRBV19, with 8 nucleotides matching TRBD2. The germline CDR1 and CDR2 sequences are LNHDA and SQIVND (reference sequence). J gave up 2 bases and V 1 base, and 7 bases lay outside the gene matches. The CDR3 length is 16 residues. This CDR3 is CASSIGAGDIPYEQYF. The CDR3 DNA is TGTGCCAGTAGTATAGGAGCGGGGGACATTCCCTACGAGCAGTACTTC.

The chain combines TRBV5-1 with TRBJ2-7, with TRBD2 as a possible D gene (5 bases). V lost 0 bases to trimming and J lost 6 bases, with 13 bases between them. The germline V gene has CDR1 SGHRS and CDR2 YFSETQ. The CDR3 spans 14 residues. CDR3 nucleotide sequence: TGCGCCAGCAGCTTGGTTGAGGGATCTGGCGAGCAGTACTTC. It translates to CASSLVEGSGEQYF.

This sequence joins TRBV27 and TRBJ2-6; either TRBD1 or TRBD2 may fit D (5 bases each). Trimming left V 2 bases short and J 8 bases short, with 10 bases between. Germline-derived CDR1 and CDR2 are MNHEY and SMNVEV (reference sequence). This CDR3 spans 14 amino acids. CDR3 nucleotides: TGTGCCAGCAGTTTACTGGGACGGTCCAACGTCCTGACTTTC. Residues: CASSLLGRSNVLTF.

V is TRBV18 and J is TRBJ1-2; 7 bases map to TRBD1. CDR1 is KGHSH, CDR2 LQKENI, per germline. The length of the CDR3 is 13 residues. J gave up 6 bases and V 1 base, and 2 bases lay outside the gene matches. The CDR3 spells CASSPQGADGYTF. DNA of the CDR3: TGTGCCAGCTCACCACAGGGGGCGGATGGCTACACCTTC.

V is TRBV5-5 and J is TRBJ1-1; D unclear. The germline V and J ends were trimmed by 4 bases and 2 bases, with 21 bases remaining between them. From germline, CDR1 is SGHKS and CDR2 YYEKEE (reference sequence). The CDR3 covers 17 residues. Here the CDR3 reads CASSATIRTHVNTEAFF. The CDR3 DNA reads TGTGCCAGCAGCGCTACGATCAGAACCCATGTCAACACTGAAGCTTTCTTT.

The rearrangement links TRBV6-2 or TRBV6-3 to TRBJ1-5, with 10 bases fitting TRBD1. V was clipped by 6 bases and J by 6 bases; unmatched bases: 11. The CDR3 sequence is 16 residues long. The germline CDR1 and CDR2 sequences are MNHEY and SVGEGT. DNA for the CDR3: TGTGCCAGCAGCCCTGGACAGGGGGAAGGCGGTCAGCCCCAGCATTTT. Translated: CASSPGQGEGGQPQHF.

V gene TRBV7-9 combines with J gene TRBJ1-1; no clear D. The V gene lost 5 bases and the J gene lost 5 bases, with 12 bases spanning the gap. Germline CDR1 and CDR2: SEHNR and FQNEAQ (reference sequence). This CDR3 spans 13 amino acids. CDR3 protein: CASSGAPRTEAFF. For the CDR3, the DNA is TGTGCCAGCAGCGGAGCCCCGAGGACTGAAGCTTTCTTT. The variable domain in full, with the rest retrieved from reference TRBV7-9 and TRBJ1-1, is DTGVSQNPRHKITKRGQNVTFRCDPISEHNRLYWYRQTLGQGPEFLTYFQNEAQLEKSRLLSDRFSAERPKGSFSTLEIQRTEQGDSAMYLCASSGAPRTEAFFGQGTRLTVV.

Here the CDR3 DNA reads TGTGCCAGCAGTTCGACTCTTAACTATGGCTACACCTTC. Translation gives CASSSTLNYGYTF. The V gene is TRBV12-3 or TRBV12-4, the J gene TRBJ1-2; D remains ambiguous. CDR3 size: 13 residues. Trimming left V 4 bases short and J 1 base short, with 7 bases between.

The table lists this clone with a count of one. V gene TRBV15 combines with J gene TRBJ1-5; D not resolved. Germline loops: CDR1 LNHNV, CDR2 YYDKDF (reference sequence). The CDR3 covers 15 residues. V lost 1 base and J 9 bases, leaving 16 bases between the germline ends. This CDR3 is CATSRGKGGPPPQHF. The CDR3 region has the DNA TGTGCCACCAGCAGAGGTAAAGGAGGCCCCCCGCCCCAGCATTTT.

The V gene is TRBV14, the J gene TRBJ2-1; D not certain. The V gene's germline CDR1 is SGHDN and CDR2 FVKESK. This CDR3 has 11 residues. Between the trimmed V and J ends, which lost 3 bases and 10 bases, there was a span of 7 bases. CDR3 region: CASSQAGEQFF. The CDR3 DNA reads as TGTGCCAGCAGCCAGGCAGGCGAGCAGTTCTTC.

The chain joins TRBV28 to TRBJ2-7; 11 nucleotides agree with TRBD2. The ends lost 5 bases at V and 3 bases at J; junction bases unmatched: 6. The CDR3 length is 15 residues. From germline, CDR1 is MDHEN and CDR2 SYDVKM. CDR3 DNA: TGTGCCAGCAGTGGGACTAGCGGCGGCTACTACGAGCAGTACTTC. The encoded protein is CASSGTSGGYYEQYF. The entire variable domain, with the rest obtained from reference TRBV28 and TRBJ2-7, is as follows: DVKVTQSSRYLVKRTGEKVFLECVQDMDHENMFWYRQDPGLGLRLIYFSYDVKMKEKGDIPEGYSVSREKKERFSLILESASTNQTSMYLCASSGTSGGYYEQYFGPGTRLTVT.

Details on this clone: Distinct nucleotide sequences in the sample also encode this CDR3. The J gene is TRBJ1-1, the V gene TRBV11-2; no firm D call. In germline, CDR1 is SGHAT, CDR2 FQNNGV. Trimming pared 5 bases from V and 2 bases from J, leaving 3 bases between. The CDR3 contains 11 residues. CDR3 in DNA: TGTGCCAGCAGCCTCAACACTGAAGCTTTCTTT. Translation: CASSLNTEAFF.

The chain combines TRBV6-1 with TRBJ2-7; 11 bases align to TRBD2. V was pared by 10 bases and J by 3 bases, with 8 bases of the junction left unmatched. This CDR3 is 14 amino acids long. Per the germline V gene, CDR1 is MNHNS and CDR2 is SASEGT. The CDR3 reads CATTLAGEGYEQYF. CDR3 sequence (DNA): TGTGCCACCACACTAGCGGGAGAAGGCTACGAGCAGTACTTC.

The rearrangement joins TRBV2 to TRBJ2-3; tentatively, D is TRBD1 or TRBD2 (6 bases each). There are 16 residues in the CDR3. In germline, CDR1 is SNHLY, CDR2 FYNNEI. V lost 1 base to trimming and J lost 0 bases, with 11 bases between them. CDR3 sequence reads: CASSEVGGGSTDTQYF. The CDR3, as DNA: TGTGCCAGCAGTGAAGTAGGAGGGGGAAGCACAGATACGCAGTATTTT.

This clone was seen a single time. This chain connects TRBV7-8 to TRBJ1-1; D gene unclear. CDR1 SGHVS and CDR2 FQNEAQ come from the germline V gene. Trimming took off 4 bases at V and 4 bases at J, with 16 bases between the two ends. This CDR3 is built from 15 residues. CDR3 in DNA: TGTGCCAGCAGCTCCTCCCCGGGAGAGGGCACTGAAGCTTTCTTT. Translated, it gives CASSSSPGEGTEAFF.

The chain employs TRBV7-6 and TRBJ2-3; D uncertain. The germline CDR1 and CDR2 sequences are SGHVS and FNYEAQ. V lost 0 bases to trimming and J lost 5 bases, with 9 bases between them. The CDR3 length is 14 residues. CDR3 sequence: CASSLAGWVDTQYF. The CDR3 coding sequence is TGTGCCAGCAGCTTAGCCGGCTGGGTAGATACGCAGTATTTT.

Regarding this clone: Other DNA sequences within the sample encode an identical CDR3. The rearrangement links TRBV19 to TRBJ1-1; D gene unclear. V shed 1 base and J shed 1 base, with 7 bases lying between them. The CDR3 is 14 amino acids. Germline V gives CDR1 LNHDA, CDR2 SQIVND (reference sequence). This chain's CDR3 is CASSIGGPNTEAFF. The CDR3, as DNA: TGTGCCAGTAGTATAGGAGGCCCGAACACTGAAGCTTTCTTT.

Here the CDR3 DNA reads TGTGCCAGCAGCTTGGGACTAGCGGGAGAGAACTACGAGCAGTACTTC. This codes for CASSLGLAGENYEQYF. V usage is TRBV5-6 and J usage is TRBJ2-7; 12 nucleotides agree with TRBD2. V shed 0 bases and J 3 bases; nucleotides not matched to a gene: 4. Per the germline V gene, CDR1 is SGHDT and CDR2 is YYEEEE. The CDR3 spans 16 residues.

J is TRBJ2-2 and V is TRBV12-5; D is ambiguous. V lost 5 bases, J lost 2 bases, and 3 bases lay in between. The CDR3 has 12 amino acids. Germline values: CDR1 LGHNT, CDR2 FRNRAP. CDR3 residues: CASGPNTGELFF. CDR3 sequence (DNA): TGTGCTAGTGGTCCTAACACCGGGGAGCTGTTTTTT.

This chain uses TRBV11-2 with TRBJ1-2, with D tentatively TRBD1 (5 bases). The V gene's germline CDR1 is SGHAT and CDR2 FQNNGV. The CDR3 extends over 14 amino acids. Trimming cost V 0 bases and J 4 bases, with 9 bases left between them. This CDR3 is CASSLEAGPYGYTF. CDR3 DNA: TGTGCCAGCAGCTTAGAGGCAGGGCCCTATGGCTACACCTTC.

The chain links TRBV7-9 to TRBJ1-1; a possible D gene is TRBD1 (5 bases). Germline values: CDR1 SEHNR, CDR2 FQNEAQ (reference sequence). The CDR3 totals 15 residues. V lost 4 bases, J lost 6 bases, and 18 bases lay in between. As DNA, the CDR3 is TGTGCCAGCAGCTCCGCCGGGACTCAAAGTCCTGAAGCTTTCTTT. Its protein is CASSSAGTQSPEAFF.

The chain recombines TRBV6-5 with TRBJ1-4; 9 bases fit TRBD1. J gave up 3 bases and V 6 bases, and 5 bases lay outside the gene matches. CDR3 length equals 15 residues. Germline loops: CDR1 MNHEY, CDR2 SVGAGI. This chain's CDR3 is CASRVTGGPNEKLFF. In DNA, the CDR3 is TGTGCCAGCAGGGTCACAGGGGGCCCTAATGAAAAACTGTTTTTT.